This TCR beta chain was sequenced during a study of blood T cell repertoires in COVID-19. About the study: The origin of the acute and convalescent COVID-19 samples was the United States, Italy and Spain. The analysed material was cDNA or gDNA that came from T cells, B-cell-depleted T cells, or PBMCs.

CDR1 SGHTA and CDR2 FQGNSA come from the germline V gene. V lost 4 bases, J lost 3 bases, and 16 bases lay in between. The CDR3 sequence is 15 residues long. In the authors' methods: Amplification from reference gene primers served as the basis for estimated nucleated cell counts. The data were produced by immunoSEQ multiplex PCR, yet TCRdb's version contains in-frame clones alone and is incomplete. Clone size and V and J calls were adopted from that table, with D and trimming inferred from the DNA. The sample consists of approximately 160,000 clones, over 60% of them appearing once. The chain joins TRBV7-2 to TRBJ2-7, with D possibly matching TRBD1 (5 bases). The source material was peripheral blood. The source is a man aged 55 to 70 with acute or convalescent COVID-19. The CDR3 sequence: CASSSQQGYRYEQYF. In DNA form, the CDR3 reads TGTGCCAGCAGCTCGCAGCAGGGTTATCGCTACGAGCAGTACTTC.